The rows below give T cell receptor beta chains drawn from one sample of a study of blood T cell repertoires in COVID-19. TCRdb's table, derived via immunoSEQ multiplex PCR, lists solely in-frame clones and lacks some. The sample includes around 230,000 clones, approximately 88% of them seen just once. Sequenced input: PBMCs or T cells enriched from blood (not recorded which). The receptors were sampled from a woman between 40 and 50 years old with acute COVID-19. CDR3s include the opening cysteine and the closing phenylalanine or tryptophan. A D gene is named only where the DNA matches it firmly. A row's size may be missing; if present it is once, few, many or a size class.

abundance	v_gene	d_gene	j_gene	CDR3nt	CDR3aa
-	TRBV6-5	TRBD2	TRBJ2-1	TGTGCCAGCAGTTACTCGACTAGCGGGAACAATGAGCAGTTCTTC	CASSYSTSGNNEQFF
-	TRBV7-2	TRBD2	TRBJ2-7	TGTGCCAGCAGTTTTACTAGCGGGGGGGCCCAGTACTTC	CASSFTSGGAQYF
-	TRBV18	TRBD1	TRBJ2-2	TGTGCCAGCTCTCGACAGGGGGCTAACACCGGGGAGCTGTTTTTT	CASSRQGANTGELFF
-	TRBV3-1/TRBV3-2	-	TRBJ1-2	TGTGCCAGCAGCCTCACAGACAGTCACTATGGCTACACCTTC	CASSLTDSHYGYTF
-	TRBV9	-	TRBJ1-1	TGTGCCAGCAGCGCGAGGATGAACACTGAAGCTTTCTTT	CASSARMNTEAFF
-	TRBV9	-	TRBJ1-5	TGTGCCAGCAGCATAGATAGCGATCAGCCCCAGCATTTT	CASSIDSDQPQHF
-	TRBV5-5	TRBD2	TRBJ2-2	TGTGCCAGCAGCTTGGTGGCGGGGGGGCCCACCGGGGAGCTGTTTTTT	CASSLVAGGPTGELFF
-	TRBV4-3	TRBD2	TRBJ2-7	TGCGCCAGCAGCCACGGGACCGGGGGGGAGCAGTACTTC	CASSHGTGGEQYF
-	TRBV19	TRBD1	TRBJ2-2	TGTGCCAGTAGTGTCGGGACAGGGGGTTACACCGGGGAGCTGTTTTTT	CASSVGTGGYTGELFF
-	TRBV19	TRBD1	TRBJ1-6	TGTGCCAGTAGTATAGGGGGACAGTTGAATTCACCCCTCCACTTT	CASSIGGQLNSPLHF
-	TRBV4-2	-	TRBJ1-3	TGTGCCAGCAGTTCACCGGGACAAATGGGAACAATGTGGCGAAACACCATATATTTT	CASSSPGQMGTMWRNTIYF
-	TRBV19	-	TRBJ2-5	TGTGCCAGTAGTACAGGGACACTTCAAGAGACCCAGTACTTC	CASSTGTLQETQYF
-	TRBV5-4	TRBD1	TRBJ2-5	TGTGCCAGCAGCTTGTCAAGGGACAGGGGGCGGGAGACCCAGTACTTC	CASSLSRDRGRETQYF
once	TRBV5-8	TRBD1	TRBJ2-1	TGTGCCAGCAGCTCCCGACAGGGGCTCATTGAGCAGTTCTTC	CASSSRQGLIEQFF
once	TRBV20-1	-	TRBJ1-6	TGCAGTGCTAGTCGGGAAAGCTCCTATAATTCACCCCTCCACTTT	CSASRESSYNSPLHF
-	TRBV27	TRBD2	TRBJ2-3	TGTGCCAGCAGTTCTCTGGCTAGCGGGACGGCAGATACGCAGTATTTT	CASSSLASGTADTQYF
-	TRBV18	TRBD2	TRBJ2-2	TGTGCCAGCTCACCACCGACGGGAGGGAACACCGGGGAGCTGTTTTTT	CASSPPTGGNTGELFF
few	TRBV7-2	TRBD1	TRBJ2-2	TGTGCCAGCAGGTCCCGCGGACAGGGGGCCTATAGGGACACCGGGGAGCTGTTTTTT	CASRSRGQGAYRDTGELFF
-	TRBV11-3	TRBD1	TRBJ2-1	TGTGCCAGCAGCTTAGGACAGGGCGGCAATGAGCAGTTCTTC	CASSLGQGGNEQFF
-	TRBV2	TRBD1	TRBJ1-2	TGTGCCAGCAGTGAATCCTTGGGACAGGCGCTTGATCACTATGGCTACACCTTC	CASSESLGQALDHYGYTF
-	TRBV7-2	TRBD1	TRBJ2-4	TGTGCCAGCAGCATGGACAGGGATAGCATTCAGTACTTC	CASSMDRDSIQYF
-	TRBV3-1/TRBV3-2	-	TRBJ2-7	TGTGCCAGCAGCCAAGAGAGCCTTCCTGATTACGAGCAGTACTTC	CASSQESLPDYEQYF
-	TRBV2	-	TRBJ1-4	TGTGCCAGCAATGGTCAGGGAGGTGAAAAACTGTTTTTT	CASNGQGGEKLFF
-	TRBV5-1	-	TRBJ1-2	TGCGCCAGCAGCTTACGGTCGAGCGACTATGGCTACACCTTC	CASSLRSSDYGYTF
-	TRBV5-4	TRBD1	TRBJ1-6	TGTGCCAGCAGCGATGGACAGGGGTATTCACCCCTCCACTTT	CASSDGQGYSPLHF
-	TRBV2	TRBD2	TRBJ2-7	TGTGCCAGCAGACCATTAGCGGGGGGATCCTACGAGCAGTACTTC	CASRPLAGGSYEQYF
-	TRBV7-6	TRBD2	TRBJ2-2	TGTGCCAGCTCTTACGCCGCCAGACTAGCGGGAGGCGGGGGGGAGCTGTTTTTT	CASSYAARLAGGGGELFF
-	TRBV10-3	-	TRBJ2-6	TGTGCCATCAGTGAGCAAGCGGGACATCCGTCTGGGGCCAACGTCCTGACTTTC	CAISEQAGHPSGANVLTF
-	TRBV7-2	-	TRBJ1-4	TGTGCCAGCAGCCCAGTCCCAACTAATGAAAAACTGTTTTTT	CASSPVPTNEKLFF
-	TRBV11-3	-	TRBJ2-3	TGTGCCAGCAGCCCTAATCGCAAGACTATCAGCACAGATACGCAGTATTTT	CASSPNRKTISTDTQYF
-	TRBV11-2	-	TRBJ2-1	TGTGCCAGCTCGCTACCCCGCTCGGGGCAGTTCTTC	CASSLPRSGQFF